The 22 T cell receptor beta chains presented below share a single source sample, sequenced in a study of neurological immune-mediated disorders. TCRdb reanalysed the 5' RACE reads using MiXCR and keeps one entry per CDR3 protein. The sample consists of roughly 38,000 distinct CDR3 sequences, around 2.5% of them appearing once. The sample taken for sequencing was PBMCs. Receptors originate from a man between 25 and 39 years old with multiple sclerosis.

This clonotype has at least ten counts. V is TRBV5-5 and J is TRBJ1-1; D gene ambiguous. The germline V gene encodes CDR1 SGHKS and CDR2 YYEKEE (reference sequence). V was pared by 0 bases and J by 11 bases, with 17 bases between. This CDR3 is built from 14 residues. CDR3 DNA: TGTGCCAGCAGCTTGGGGGCGGCGGGTCCTACGGCTTTCTTT. This codes for CASSLGAAGPTAFF. The full variable domain, in which reference TRBV5-5 and TRBJ1-1 provide the parts outside the CDR3, is DAGVTQSPTHLIKTRGQQVTLRCSPISGHKSVSWYQQVLGQGPQFIFQYYEKEERGRGNFPDRFSARQFPNYSSELNVNALLLGDSALYLCASSLGAAGPTAFFGQGTRLTVV.

This clonotype appeared many times. The rearrangement uses TRBV12-3 or TRBV12-4 and TRBJ1-2; maybe TRBD1 (5 bases). This CDR3 has 14 residues. V lost 5 bases and J 4 bases, leaving 14 bases between the germline ends. CDR3 coding DNA: TGTGCCAGCAGTCGCGGGGAGGGGAGCTATGGCTACACCTTC. The encoded protein is CASSRGEGSYGYTF.

This clonotype was counted many times. V gene TRBV12-3 or TRBV12-4 combines with J gene TRBJ2-5; no definite D call. The CDR3 totals 12 residues. Trimming shortened V by 5 bases and J by 0 bases, and 4 bases separated the two germline ends. The CDR3, as DNA: TGTGCCAGCAGTAGGTACCAAGAGACCCAGTACTTC. This gives the protein CASSRYQETQYF.

This clonotype was observed many times. This chain links TRBV5-1 with TRBJ2-1; TRBD1 matches at 10 bases. This CDR3 region has 16 residues. J gave up 9 bases and V 0 bases, and 9 bases lay outside the gene matches. In germline, CDR1 is SGHRS, CDR2 YFSETQ. CDR3 DNA sequence: TGCGCCAGCAGCTTGGGAGGGACAGGGGCCGTCGGTGAGCAGTTCTTC. Protein product: CASSLGGTGAVGEQFF.

This clonotype was picked up many times. The rearrangement links TRBV28 to TRBJ2-7; the D gene is possibly TRBD2 (5 bases). Germline CDR1 MDHEN, CDR2 SYDVKM. The CDR3 runs 13 residues. V shed 5 bases and J shed 5 bases, with 13 bases lying between them. The CDR3 loop is CASSNLGSNEQYF. The DNA of the CDR3 is TGTGCCAGCAGTAATCTGGGGAGCAACGAGCAGTACTTC.

This clonotype was observed many times. The V call is TRBV20-1, the J call TRBJ2-7; 10 bases fit TRBD1. CDR3 length: 17 residues. Germline V CDR1 and CDR2: DFQATT, SNEGSKA (reference sequence). J lost 3 bases, V lost 2 bases, and 13 bases had no gene match. The CDR3 DNA reads as TGCAGTGCTAGACTTCTGGGGGGAGGGGACAGGGGCTACGAGCAGTACTTC. Protein product: CSARLLGGGDRGYEQYF.

This clonotype was observed many times. The J gene is TRBJ1-5, the V gene TRBV7-6, with a possible D match to TRBD1 (5 bases). CDR3 length: 16 amino acids. V was shortened by 5 bases and J by 3 bases, with 17 bases between the two germline ends. Germline assignment: CDR1 SGHVS and CDR2 FNYEAQ. The CDR3 bases are TGTGCCAGCAGCCGGGACGGTGAGGGCCTCAATCAGCCCCAGCATTTT. This gives the protein CASSRDGEGLNQPQHF.

This clonotype was found many times. This chain joins TRBV20-1 and TRBJ1-5; D is unresolved. Per germline, CDR1 DFQATT and CDR2 SNEGSKA (reference sequence). Trimming cost V 0 bases and J 0 bases, with 3 bases left between them. The CDR3 has 13 amino acids. The CDR3 nucleotides are TGCAGTGCTAGAGAGAATAGCAATCAGCCCCAGCATTTT. As protein: CSARENSNQPQHF.

This clonotype was observed many times. The chain combines TRBV14 with TRBJ1-2, with 7 bases that match TRBD1. From germline, CDR1 is SGHDN and CDR2 FVKESK. CDR3 size: 16 residues. With 1 base clipped from V and 2 bases from J, the junction kept 7 bases outside the gene matches. CDR3 loop: CASSQGQGPSNYGYTF. The DNA of the CDR3 is TGTGCCAGCAGCCAAGGACAGGGACCTTCAAACTATGGCTACACCTTC.

This clonotype was observed a few times. Germline and junction disagree at one end, which may indicate a read error. The V gene is TRBV7-2, the J gene TRBJ2-3; 7 positions match TRBD1. The CDR3 length is 13 residues. The germline V gene encodes CDR1 SGHTA and CDR2 FQGNSA. As DNA, the CDR3 is TGTGCCAGCAGCGAGTACAGGGGATATACACAGTATTTT. Translating it yields CASSEYRGYTQYF.

In this sample, this clonotype turned up many times. CDR3 protein: CASSARLEQYF. The DNA for the CDR3 is TGTGCCAGCAGCGCGCGACTGGAGCAGTACTTC. This chain links TRBV7-9 with TRBJ2-7; D is ambiguous. Trimming stripped 5 bases from V and 7 bases from J, with 9 bases between. CDR1 is SEHNR and CDR2 is FQNEAQ in the germline V gene (reference sequence). The CDR3 sequence is 11 residues long.

This clonotype showed up just once. The chain has TRBV12-3 or TRBV12-4 and TRBJ2-3; 7 bases match TRBD1. Trimming removed 3 bases from V and 4 bases from J; junction bases left unmatched: 4. The CDR3 length is 14 residues. CDR3 bases: TGTGCCAGCAGTTTTAGGGGGCGCCCAGATACGCAGTATTTT. Its protein product is CASSFRGRPDTQYF.

The chain joins TRBV5-1 to TRBJ2-3; 11 bases line up with TRBD2. With V trimmed by 4 bases and J by 1 base, 5 bases remained unmatched. This CDR3 has 16 residues. Germline CDR1 reads SGHRS; CDR2 reads YFSETQ. The CDR3 region has the DNA TGCGCCAGCAGCCACGGGACTAGCGGAGGCACAGATACGCAGTATTTT. Its translation is CASSHGTSGGTDTQYF.

In its sample, this clonotype was seen many times. In DNA, the CDR3 is TGTGCCAGCAGCTTAGGCTACAACACTGAAGCTTTCTTT. Protein sequence: CASSLGYNTEAFF. V usage is TRBV7-2 and J usage is TRBJ1-1; D remains unclear. This CDR3 is 13 amino acids long. Trimming stripped 1 base from V and 2 bases from J, with 5 bases between. Germline loops: CDR1 SGHTA, CDR2 FQGNSA.

CDR3 bases: TGTGCCAGCAGTTTAGGGGACTCCCAAGATACGCAGTATTTT. Translated: CASSLGDSQDTQYF. The chain is built from TRBV12-3 or TRBV12-4 and TRBJ2-3; a weak D match, TRBD2 (6 bases). The CDR3 is 14 amino acids. V lost 1 base and J lost 5, with 10 bases in between.

This clonotype has ten or more counts. The CDR3 loop is CASSLWRNTEAFF. Here the CDR3 DNA reads TGTGCCAGCAGTTTGTGGAGGAACACTGAAGCTTTCTTT. The rearrangement uses TRBV12-3 or TRBV12-4 and TRBJ1-1; unclear D gene. With 3 bases removed from V and 1 base from J, the gap between germline ends came to 6 bases. The CDR3 runs 13 residues.

There are many counts of this clonotype. The chain carries TRBV5-5 and TRBJ2-7; maybe TRBD2 (6 bases). Germline CDR1 SGHKS, CDR2 YYEKEE (reference sequence). This CDR3 contains 15 residues. Deletions cut 1 base from V and 3 bases from J, with 14 bases between. CDR3 sequence reads: CASSLSRGTIYEQYF. The CDR3 coding sequence is TGTGCCAGCAGCTTGAGCCGGGGGACGATCTACGAGCAGTACTTC.

This clonotype was counted ten times or more. The chain recombines TRBV28 with TRBJ2-2; possibly TRBD1 or TRBD2 for D (6 bases each). CDR3 length: 15 residues. Germline V gene lookup returns CDR1 MDHEN and CDR2 SYDVKM. V was clipped by 3 bases and J by 5 bases, with 13 bases between them. The CDR3 loop reads CASSLPGARTGELFF. CDR3 nucleotide sequence: TGTGCCAGCAGTTTGCCGGGGGCACGGACCGGGGAGCTGTTTTTT.

This clonotype was observed at least ten times. CDR3 nucleotides: TGCGCCAGCAGCCCACTCCTTATGAAGGCCGAGCAGTACTTC. It encodes CASSPLLMKAEQYF. The chain has TRBV5-1 and TRBJ2-7; D unresolved. Germline lookup yields CDR1 SGHRS and CDR2 YFSETQ. The CDR3 spans 14 residues. V was trimmed by 4 bases and J by 6 bases, leaving 17 bases between them.

This clonotype was observed a handful of times. The V and J genes are TRBV5-1 and TRBJ2-3; TRBD2 aligns across 7 bases. Germline V gene sequence: CDR1 SGHRS, CDR2 YFSETQ. Trimming at V came to 5 bases and at J to 2 bases, leaving 5 bases not matched to a gene. This CDR3 is 14 amino acids long. The CDR3 loop reads CASRRGGITDTQYF. As DNA, the CDR3 is TGCGCCAGCAGAAGGGGAGGGATCACAGATACGCAGTATTTT.

The chain combines TRBV6-6 with TRBJ2-7; a possible D gene is TRBD1 (5 bases). V lost 8 bases and J 3 bases, leaving 20 bases between the germline ends. Germline values: CDR1 MNHNY, CDR2 SVGAGI (reference sequence). This CDR3 is built from 15 residues. CDR3 region: CASFGFQGGIYEQYF. The DNA of the CDR3 is TGTGCCAGCTTCGGCTTCCAGGGTGGCATCTACGAGCAGTACTTC.

The gene calls are TRBV2 and TRBJ2-7; D remains unclear. Per germline, CDR1 SNHLY and CDR2 FYNNEI. V was pared by 1 base and J by 7 bases, with 14 bases between. CDR3 length equals 14 residues. CDR3 bases: TGTGCCAGCAGTGAAGGTCCTGTTACTGAAGAGCAGTACTTC. Protein product: CASSEGPVTEEQYF.